The 19 T cell receptor beta chains below all came from one sample that was sequenced in a study of blood T cell repertoires in COVID-19. Assay used: immunoSEQ multiplex PCR; TCRdb lists only in-frame clones, some missing. The sample holds around 200,000 clones; roughly 88% are singletons and the top ten take approximately 11%. Sequenced input: peripheral blood. The receptors derive from a human donor with active or convalescent COVID-19. The donor label of this sample is uncertain.

The chain is built from TRBV15 and TRBJ2-7, with D possibly TRBD2 on 5 matching bases. The CDR3 is 15 amino acids. Trimming removed 0 bases at V and 0 bases at J, with 9 bases between. The germline gives CDR1 LNHNV, CDR2 YYDKDF (reference sequence). This CDR3 reads CATSRDPGSSYEQYF. The CDR3, as DNA: TGTGCCACCAGCAGAGATCCGGGGAGCTCCTACGAGCAGTACTTC.

The J gene is TRBJ2-3, the V gene TRBV7-3; TRBD2 aligns across 9 bases. V was clipped by 2 bases and J by 1 base; unmatched bases: 4. This CDR3 spans 16 amino acids. Germline V gene sequence: CDR1 SGHTA, CDR2 FQGTGA. DNA for the CDR3: TGTGCCAGCAGCTTAGGGTTAGCGGGGGGCACAGATACGCAGTATTTT. Amino acid sequence: CASSLGLAGGTDTQYF.

The chain has TRBV20-1 and TRBJ2-7; TRBD2 agrees at 9 bases. J lost 7 bases, V lost 3 bases, and 10 bases had no gene match. Germline CDR1 DFQATT, CDR2 SNEGSKA (reference sequence). The CDR3 is 14 amino acids. CDR3 in amino acids: CSASKSSGVREQYF. The CDR3 DNA follows: TGCAGTGCTAGTAAGTCTAGCGGGGTTCGGGAGCAGTACTTC.

The chain couples TRBV10-3 to TRBJ1-2, with D unclear. Trimming shortened V by 2 bases and J by 0 bases, and 7 bases separated the two germline ends. Germline V gene data show CDR1 as ENHRY and CDR2 as SYGVKD. The CDR3 runs 14 residues. For the CDR3, the DNA is TGTGCCATCAGTGAGGCGGTCTCTAACTATGGCTACACCTTC. Residues: CAISEAVSNYGYTF.

The chain employs TRBV29-1 and TRBJ1-2; 8 positions agree with TRBD1. The CDR3 spans 14 residues. The V and J ends lost 4 bases and 1 base, in that order; junction bases with no gene match: 5. Germline V gene sequence: CDR1 SQVTM, CDR2 ANQGSEA. CDR3 sequence reads: CSVVRQGHNYGYTF. Written as DNA, the CDR3 is TGCAGCGTTGTTCGACAGGGGCATAACTATGGCTACACCTTC.

The gene calls are TRBV7-6 and TRBJ2-1; 13 positions match TRBD2. Germline V lookup: CDR1 SGHVS, CDR2 FNYEAQ. Germline trimming cut 1 base from V and 0 bases from J; bases unmatched to any gene: 3. The length of the CDR3 is 18 residues. The DNA for the CDR3 is TGTGCCAGCAGCTTAGTGACTAGCGGGAGGTTCTCCTACAATGAGCAGTTCTTC. It is translated as CASSLVTSGRFSYNEQFF.

The chain couples TRBV19 to TRBJ1-5, with D possibly matching TRBD1 (6 bases). V was trimmed by 3 bases and J by 5 bases, leaving 11 bases between them. The CDR3 consists of 14 residues. In germline, CDR1 is LNHDA, CDR2 SQIVND (reference sequence). CDR3 sequence (DNA): TGTGCCAGTAGTATCCGGACAGAGTATCAGCCCCAGCATTTT. This translates into CASSIRTEYQPQHF. The whole variable domain, remainder taken from reference TRBV19 and TRBJ1-5, is DGGITQSPKYLFRKEGQNVTLSCEQNLNHDAMYWYRQDPGQGLRLIYYSQIVNDFQKGDIAEGYSVSREKKESFPLTVTSAQKNPTAFYLCASSIRTEYQPQHFGDGTRLSIL.

This chain connects TRBV5-4 to TRBJ2-2; 10 positions agree with TRBD1. From germline, CDR1 is SGHNT and CDR2 YYREEE (reference sequence). There are 15 residues in the CDR3. J gave up 5 bases and V 4 bases, and 5 bases lay outside the gene matches. The DNA for the CDR3 is TGTGCCAGCAGCCGTGACAGGGGGCTAACCGGGGAGCTGTTTTTT. Protein product: CASSRDRGLTGELFF.

The V call is TRBV2, the J call TRBJ1-2; the D is unclear. The germline gives CDR1 SNHLY, CDR2 FYNNEI. The CDR3 is 12 residues long. V lost 5 bases, J lost 8 bases, and 12 bases lay in between. The DNA for the CDR3 is TGTGCCAGCAGTTCAGGAGGAGGAGGCTACACCTTC. This sequence encodes CASSSGGGGYTF. Supplemented by reference TRBV2 and TRBJ1-2, the full variable domain reads EPEVTQTPSHQVTQMGQEVILRCVPISNHLYFYWYRQILGQKVEFLVSFYNNEISEKSEIFDDQFSVERPDGSNFTLKIRSTKLEDSAMYFCASSSGGGGYTFGSGTRLTVV.

Comment on this clone: At one boundary the junction diverges from the germline segment, which might be a read error. The J gene is TRBJ2-5, the V gene TRBV12-5, with a tentative D call TRBD1 (6 bases). Germline V gene lookup returns CDR1 LGHNT and CDR2 FRNRAP. The CDR3 spans 12 residues. This CDR3 reads CASGYLQGHLDF. In DNA, the CDR3 is TGTGCTAGTGGCTACCTACAGGGCCACCTAGACTTC.

This clone was detected only once. This chain links TRBV12-3 or TRBV12-4 with TRBJ2-1; the D is unclear. The CDR3 has 13 amino acids. V dropped 0 bases and J dropped 12 bases, with 12 bases sitting between them. The CDR3, as DNA: TGTGCCAGCAGTTTAGCGAGGAGTGTGCGGCAGTTCTTC. It is translated as CASSLARSVRQFF.

The V and J genes are TRBV10-1 and TRBJ2-2; maybe TRBD1 (5 bases). In germline, CDR1 is WNHNN, CDR2 SYGVQD (reference sequence). The CDR3 length is 15 residues. Trimming removed 2 bases at V and 1 base at J, with 8 bases between. In nucleotides, the CDR3 is TGCGCCAGCAGTGAGGGGCAGGGGAACACCGGGGAGCTGTTTTTT. This codes for CASSEGQGNTGELFF.

V usage is TRBV28 and J usage is TRBJ1-3, with a possible D match to TRBD1 (5 bases). Germline CDR1 MDHEN, CDR2 SYDVKM. The CDR3 is 17 residues long. V lost 1 base and J 2 bases, leaving 15 bases between the germline ends. The CDR3 DNA is TGTGCCAGCAGTTTATCATTAGGTGGGGCTGCTGGAAACACCATATATTTT. It is translated as CASSLSLGGAAGNTIYF. Full variable domain (missing parts from reference TRBV28 and TRBJ1-3): DVKVTQSSRYLVKRTGEKVFLECVQDMDHENMFWYRQDPGLGLRLIYFSYDVKMKEKGDIPEGYSVSREKKERFSLILESASTNQTSMYLCASSLSLGGAAGNTIYFGEGSWLTVV.

J is TRBJ1-2 and V is TRBV5-6, with TRBD1 identical over 8 bases. V was clipped by 5 bases and J by 7 bases; unmatched bases: 16. CDR1 SGHDT and CDR2 YYEEEE come from the germline V gene. The CDR3 runs 16 residues. The CDR3 loop is CASSSTGAPDYSGYTF. CDR3 nucleotide sequence: TGTGCCAGCAGTTCGACAGGGGCGCCAGACTATAGTGGCTACACCTTC. The full variable domain, rest sourced from reference TRBV5-6 and TRBJ1-2, is DAGVTQSPTHLIKTRGQQVTLRCSPKSGHDTVSWYQQALGQGPQFIFQYYEEEERQRGNFPDRFSGHQFPNYSSELNVNALLLGDSALYLCASSSTGAPDYSGYTFGSGTRLTVV.

This clone was picked up one time. This chain links TRBV28 with TRBJ1-1, with 10 bases fitting TRBD1. Germline loops: CDR1 MDHEN, CDR2 SYDVKM. Trimming cost V 5 bases and J 3 bases; bases outside gene matches: 12. The CDR3 spans 17 residues. The CDR3 DNA is TGTGCCAGCAGTCCGCGACAGGGGGCTTCCCCTTACACTGAAGCTTTCTTT. Translation gives CASSPRQGASPYTEAFF.

This chain uses TRBV6-5 with TRBJ1-6, with 7 bases that match TRBD1. V lost 5 bases, J lost 10 bases, and 8 bases stayed unmatched. The germline V gene encodes CDR1 MNHEY and CDR2 SVGAGI. The CDR3 length is 14 residues. The CDR3 reads CASSPTGLDSPLHF. CDR3 DNA sequence: TGTGCCAGCAGTCCGACAGGGCTTGACTCACCCCTCCACTTT.

This chain uses TRBV30 with TRBJ1-4; maybe TRBD1 (5 bases). The CDR3 is 13 residues long. Germline assignment: CDR1 GTSNPN and CDR2 SVGIG (reference sequence). V shed 7 bases and J shed 10 bases, with 19 bases lying between them. The CDR3 here is CALERGDQGKLFF. The CDR3 bases are TGTGCCTTGGAAAGGGGCGACCAGGGAAAACTGTTTTTT. Together with reference TRBV30 and TRBJ1-4, the CDR3 gives the full variable domain: SQTIHQWPATLVQPVGSPLSLECTVEGTSNPNLYWYRQAAGRGLQLLFYSVGIGQISSEVPQNLSASRPQDRQFILSSKKLLLSDSGFYLCALERGDQGKLFFGSGTQLSVL.

The CDR3 here is CASSPARNTIYF. CDR3 bases: TGTGCCAGCTCACCCGCTAGGAACACCATATATTTT. The rearrangement links TRBV18 to TRBJ1-3; D is unresolved. This CDR3 has 12 amino acids. CDR1 and CDR2 from the germline V gene are KGHSH and LQKENI. V was pared by 3 bases and J by 7 bases, with 7 bases between. Variable domain in full (rest from reference TRBV18 and TRBJ1-3): NAGVMQNPRHLVRRRGQEARLRCSPMKGHSHVYWYRQLPEEGLKFMVYLQKENIIDESGMPKERFSAEFPKEGPSILRIQQVVRGDSAAYFCASSPARNTIYFGEGSWLTVV.

Note on this clone: The same CDR3 arises from other DNA sequences in this sample as well. J is TRBJ1-1 and V is TRBV5-1; D is uncertain. This CDR3 region has 14 residues. Germline-derived CDR1 and CDR2 are SGHRS and YFSETQ. Trimming stripped 0 bases from V and 3 bases from J, with 9 bases between. This CDR3 is CASSLASTDTEAFF. The CDR3 coding sequence is TGCGCCAGCAGCTTGGCTAGTACGGACACTGAAGCTTTCTTT.